This T cell receptor (beta chain) was documented in a study of T cells after yellow fever vaccination. This clonotype was seen a few times. Its antigen is not identified. Study results and caveats: From the bulk population, abundant clonotypes could contaminate and appear within FACS-sorted repertoires. Most clones from primary vaccination resurfaced after the booster (about 95% CD4, over 75% CD8).

There are 15 residues in the CDR3. CDR1 is MGHRA and CDR2 is YSYEKL in the germline V gene. The germline V and J ends were trimmed by 1 base and 4 bases, with 10 bases remaining between them. For TCR, cDNA came from 5'RACE template switching, which added a universal primer site and UMIs. In TCRdb, the 5' RACE reads were re-called with MiXCR into one record per CDR3 protein. This sample has around 340,000 distinct CDR3 sequences, with 8.7% found just once. The chain uses TRBV4-1 and TRBJ2-2; the D call may be TRBD1 or TRBD2 (6 bases each). Sequenced here: PBMCs, sampled on the day of the first yellow fever vaccination. This clonotype was sampled from a man aged 18 to 30 who received the YFV17D yellow fever vaccine. CDR3 coding DNA: TGCGCCAGCAGCCAAGTGGGGGGCTCCACCGGGGAGCTGTTTTTT. The encoded protein is CASSQVGGSTGELFF.